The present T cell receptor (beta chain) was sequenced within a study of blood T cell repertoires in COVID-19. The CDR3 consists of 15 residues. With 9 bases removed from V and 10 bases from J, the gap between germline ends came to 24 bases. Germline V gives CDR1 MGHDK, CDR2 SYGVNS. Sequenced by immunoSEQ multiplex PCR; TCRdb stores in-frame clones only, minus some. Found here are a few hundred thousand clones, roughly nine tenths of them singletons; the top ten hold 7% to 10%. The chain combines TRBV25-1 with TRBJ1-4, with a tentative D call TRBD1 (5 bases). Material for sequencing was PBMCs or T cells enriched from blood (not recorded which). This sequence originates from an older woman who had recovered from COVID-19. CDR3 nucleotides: TGTGCCAGTACGAATACGGTGGGGGGTTCGGGAAAACTGTTTTTT. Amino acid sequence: CASTNTVGGSGKLFF.